Sequencing of this T cell receptor (beta chain) was carried out in a study of blood T cell repertoires in COVID-19. Study context: The analysed material was cDNA or gDNA that came from T cells, B-cell-depleted T cells, or PBMCs.

This clone was detected a few times. Germline CDR1 is MNHEY and CDR2 is SVGAGI. The V and J ends lost 4 bases and 4 bases respectively, with 19 bases between them. CDR3 length: 16 residues. Produced via immunoSEQ multiplex PCR; TCRdb's table is partial and in-frame only. The table has 140,000 to 150,000 clones, approximately 80% seen once. Recovered status applied to Cohort 3 donors who had two consecutive negative PCRs. It also applied to those with clearance or with symptom resolution. This chain joins TRBV6-5 and TRBJ1-1; D gene uncertain. This receptor was taken from a woman aged 40 to 50 who had recovered from COVID-19. Input material: PBMCs or T cells enriched from blood (not recorded which). Here the CDR3 reads CASSSPEWGGGTEAFF. CDR3 DNA: TGTGCCAGCAGTTCACCCGAATGGGGAGGAGGCACTGAAGCTTTCTTT.